The rows below give T cell receptor beta chains drawn from one sample of a study of T cell responses to AZD1222 COVID-19 vaccine. The assay was immunoSEQ multiplex PCR, and TCRdb's table has in-frame clones only and misses some. The sample comprises roughly 55,000 clones, roughly 90% of which are singletons, and roughly 2% rests with the top ten. The specimen was peripheral blood, collected on day 0 of AZD1222 vaccination. The source of these receptors is an adult in good health. Each CDR3 is given with its conserved first and last residue. Each record gives: D gene, clone size, V gene, J gene, CDR3 protein, CDR3 DNA. The D gene is left open where the match is weak. Clone size, where shown, is once, few, many, or a class for clones that have expanded.

D: TRBD1
size: NA
V: TRBV7-6
J: TRBJ2-7
CDR3: CASSLEGTGGYEQYF
DNA: TGTGCCAGCAGCTTAGAGGGGACAGGGGGCTACGAGCAGTACTTC

D: NA
size: NA
V: TRBV11-2
J: TRBJ2-1
CDR3: CASSLGGGHINEQFF
DNA: TGTGCCAGCAGCTTAGGGGGGGGGCACATCAATGAGCAGTTCTTC

D: NA
size: NA
V: TRBV5-1
J: TRBJ1-1
CDR3: CASSLFPGTNTEAFF
DNA: TGCGCCAGCAGCTTGTTTCCGGGGACGAACACTGAAGCTTTCTTT

D: TRBD1
size: NA
V: TRBV3-1/TRBV3-2
J: TRBJ1-2
CDR3: CASSQDVQGKGYTF
DNA: TGTGCCAGCAGCCAAGATGTACAGGGGAAGGGCTACACCTTC

D: NA
size: NA
V: TRBV2
J: TRBJ2-7
CDR3: CASKARSYEQYF
DNA: TGTGCCAGCAAGGCCCGCTCCTACGAGCAGTACTTC

D: TRBD1
size: NA
V: TRBV5-1
J: TRBJ2-5
CDR3: CASSPGQGGETQYF
DNA: TGCGCCAGCAGCCCGGGACAGGGGGGAGAGACCCAGTACTTC

D: NA
size: NA
V: TRBV19
J: TRBJ1-2
CDR3: CASSIDGAIYGYTF
DNA: TGTGCCAGTAGTATAGACGGGGCCATCTATGGCTACACCTTC

D: NA
size: NA
V: TRBV28
J: TRBJ2-4
CDR3: CASSVGAAKNIQYF
DNA: TGTGCCAGCAGTGTAGGGGCGGCCAAAAACATTCAGTACTTC

D: NA
size: NA
V: TRBV19
J: TRBJ1-2
CDR3: CASSTTGRVDYTF
DNA: TGTGCCAGTAGTACGACTGGCAGGGTGGACTACACCTTC

D: NA
size: NA
V: TRBV5-4
J: TRBJ2-3
CDR3: CASSLPQIDTQYF
DNA: TGTGCCAGCAGCTTGCCTCAGATTGATACGCAGTATTTT

D: NA
size: few
V: TRBV3-1/TRBV3-2
J: TRBJ1-2
CDR3: CASSQDFLQGGFRGYTF
DNA: TGTGCCAGCAGCCAAGATTTTCTACAGGGAGGATTTCGGGGCTACACCTTC

D: NA
size: NA
V: TRBV18
J: TRBJ1-5
CDR3: CASSPLEDNQPQHF
DNA: TGTGCCAGCTCACCACTCGAGGACAATCAGCCCCAGCATTTT

D: NA
size: NA
V: TRBV29-1
J: TRBJ1-5
CDR3: CSVGTTSNQPQHF
DNA: TGCAGCGTCGGGACCACTAGCAATCAGCCCCAGCATTTT

D: NA
size: NA
V: TRBV5-1
J: TRBJ2-2
CDR3: CASSLDGAHTGELFF
DNA: TGCGCCAGCAGCTTGGATGGGGCGCACACCGGGGAGCTGTTTTTT

D: TRBD1
size: NA
V: TRBV29-1
J: TRBJ1-4
CDR3: CSVGTGGEKLFF
DNA: TGCAGCGTTGGGACAGGGGGAGAAAAACTGTTTTTT

D: TRBD1
size: NA
V: TRBV6-5
J: TRBJ1-5
CDR3: CASRRQGDQPQHF
DNA: TGTGCCAGCAGGAGGCAGGGGGATCAGCCCCAGCATTTT

D: TRBD1
size: NA
V: TRBV19
J: TRBJ1-5
CDR3: CASSVLPGGNQPQHF
DNA: TGTGCCAGTAGTGTCCTCCCAGGGGGGAATCAGCCCCAGCATTTT

D: NA
size: NA
V: TRBV2
J: TRBJ1-4
CDR3: CASSGGEKLFF
DNA: TGTGCCAGCAGTGGGGGGGAAAAACTGTTTTTT

D: NA
size: few
V: TRBV6-1
J: TRBJ1-5
CDR3: CASSGAGGIGNQPQHF
DNA: TGTGCCAGCAGTGGCGCGGGGGGCATTGGCAATCAGCCCCAGCATTTT

D: NA
size: NA
V: TRBV30
J: TRBJ2-1
CDR3: CAWSVNTYNEQFF
DNA: TGTGCCTGGAGTGTAAACACCTACAATGAGCAGTTCTTC

D: NA
size: NA
V: TRBV6-6
J: TRBJ2-4
CDR3: CASSQGGAAKNIQYF
DNA: TGTGCCAGCAGCCAAGGGGGTGCGGCCAAAAACATTCAGTACTTC

D: TRBD2
size: NA
V: TRBV5-4
J: TRBJ2-3
CDR3: CASSRTSGSSTDTQYF
DNA: TGTGCCAGCAGCCGGACTAGCGGGAGCAGCACAGATACGCAGTATTTT

D: NA
size: NA
V: TRBV15
J: TRBJ2-5
CDR3: CATSSPGSTVQETQYF
DNA: TGTGCCACCAGCAGTCCTGGAAGTACGGTCCAAGAGACCCAGTACTTC

D: TRBD2
size: NA
V: TRBV7-2
J: TRBJ2-3
CDR3: CASSAGTSGRRDTQYF
DNA: TGTGCCAGCAGCGCTGGGACTAGCGGGAGGAGGGATACGCAGTATTTT

D: NA
size: NA
V: TRBV28
J: TRBJ1-2
CDR3: CASSSGVRVYGYTF
DNA: TGTGCCAGCAGTTCCGGGGTCCGGGTCTATGGCTACACCTTC

D: TRBD1
size: NA
V: TRBV29-1
J: TRBJ2-1
CDR3: CSGLTGWNEQFF
DNA: TGCAGCGGACTGACAGGGTGGAATGAGCAGTTCTTC

D: NA
size: NA
V: TRBV7-9
J: TRBJ1-2
CDR3: CASSLNTGGYTF
DNA: TGTGCCAGCAGCTTAAATACCGGGGGCTACACCTTC

D: NA
size: NA
V: TRBV7-6
J: TRBJ1-3
CDR3: CASSLASDYSGNTIYF
DNA: TGTGCCAGCAGCTTAGCCAGCGACTACTCTGGAAACACCATATATTTT

D: TRBD2
size: NA
V: TRBV13
J: TRBJ2-7
CDR3: CASSHSGLVLSYEQYF
DNA: TGTGCCAGCAGCCACTCCGGACTAGTCCTTTCCTACGAGCAGTACTTC

D: NA
size: NA
V: TRBV5-4
J: TRBJ1-2
CDR3: CAGKHRDTLYGYTF
DNA: TGTGCCGGCAAACACCGTGACACGCTCTATGGCTACACCTTC

D: TRBD1
size: once
V: TRBV5-1
J: TRBJ1-1
CDR3: CASSLDRGGTEAFF
DNA: TGCGCCAGCAGCTTGGACAGGGGAGGCACTGAAGCTTTCTTT

D: NA
size: once
V: TRBV3-1/TRBV3-2
J: TRBJ2-7
CDR3: CASSQAGTYSSYEQYF
DNA: TGTGCCAGCAGCCAAGCCGGGACGTATAGCTCCTACGAGCAGTACTTC

D: NA
size: NA
V: TRBV29-1
J: TRBJ2-5
CDR3: CSVAGPQETQYF
DNA: TGCAGCGTGGCCGGGCCCCAAGAGACCCAGTACTTC

D: NA
size: NA
V: TRBV10-3
J: TRBJ1-1
CDR3: CAISVDPNTEAFF
DNA: TGTGCCATCAGCGTGGACCCTAACACTGAAGCTTTCTTT

D: TRBD1
size: NA
V: TRBV11-2
J: TRBJ2-3
CDR3: CASTLLRDRTYTDTQYF
DNA: TGTGCCAGCACCCTTCTTCGGGACAGAACTTACACAGATACGCAGTATTTT

D: NA
size: NA
V: TRBV5-1
J: TRBJ2-5
CDR3: CASSLAQGQETQYF
DNA: TGCGCCAGCAGCTTGGCCCAGGGCCAAGAGACCCAGTACTTC

D: TRBD2
size: NA
V: TRBV7-9
J: TRBJ2-1
CDR3: CASSLSTSVTSSYNEQFF
DNA: TGTGCCAGCAGCTTATCGACTAGCGTAACGAGCTCCTACAATGAGCAGTTCTTC

D: NA
size: NA
V: TRBV28
J: TRBJ2-5
CDR3: CASSSPSREETQYF
DNA: TGTGCCAGCAGTTCCCCATCGCGGGAAGAGACCCAGTACTTC

D: NA
size: NA
V: TRBV28
J: TRBJ2-5
CDR3: CASRTEFQETQYF
DNA: TGTGCCAGCAGAACAGAATTTCAAGAGACCCAGTACTTC

D: TRBD1
size: once
V: TRBV2
J: TRBJ2-7
CDR3: CASSSTGIRNEQYF
DNA: TGTGCCAGCAGTTCGACAGGGATCCGGAACGAGCAGTACTTC

D: TRBD1
size: NA
V: TRBV10-2
J: TRBJ1-6
CDR3: CASSVRGSPLHF
DNA: TGCGCCAGCAGCGTCAGGGGGTCACCCCTCCACTTT

D: TRBD1
size: NA
V: TRBV28
J: TRBJ1-2
CDR3: CASRGGTGEGYTF
DNA: TGTGCCAGCAGGGGAGGGACAGGGGAAGGCTACACCTTC

D: TRBD1
size: NA
V: TRBV30
J: TRBJ1-1
CDR3: CAWSWTGRNTEAFF
DNA: TGTGCCTGGAGTTGGACAGGGCGGAACACTGAAGCTTTCTTT

D: TRBD2
size: once
V: TRBV24-1
J: TRBJ2-1
CDR3: CATSDSGPGAGDAYNEQFF
DNA: TGTGCCACCAGTGATTCGGGGCCGGGAGCGGGAGACGCCTACAATGAGCAGTTCTTC